This entry lists 22 T cell receptor beta chains sequenced from one sample in a study of CXCR3-negative and CXCR3-positive naive CD8 T cells. UMI labels and 5' RACE were used to prepare the TRB cDNA libraries. TCRdb reprocessed the 5' RACE reads and reports one entry per CDR3 protein, with no DNA. Here the sample table reports some 22,000 distinct CDR3 sequences. Sequencing was carried out using naive CXCR3- CD8+ T cells from blood. The subset here: CD45RO-CCR7+CD27+CD95- naive CD8+ T cells lacking CXCR3 (TNR3-). All receptors come from a human donor in good health. Some clones in this sample may be carry-over from other donors' samples.

The chain couples TRBV5-4 to TRBJ2-5. The germline V gene has CDR1 SGHNT and CDR2 YYREEE (reference sequence). This CDR3 spans 13 amino acids. The CDR3 region is CASRTDDPETQYF.

The genes are TRBV29-1 and TRBJ2-5. The germline V gene has CDR1 SQVTM and CDR2 ANQGSEA. The CDR3 contains 13 residues. CDR3 residues: CSVDSISQETQYF.

This chain connects TRBV6-5 to TRBJ2-5; TCRdb's assignment of TRBD1 cannot be checked, as there is no DNA. There are 15 residues in the CDR3. Looked up from germline, CDR1 is MNHEY and CDR2 is SVGAGI. The CDR3 sequence is CASSYAGGLGETQYF.

The chain carries TRBV28 and TRBJ2-2; TCRdb's assignment of TRBD1 cannot be checked, as there is no DNA. The CDR3 is 17 residues long. Germline V lookup: CDR1 MDHEN, CDR2 SYDVKM. CDR3 loop: CASITGIEYANTGELFF.

The gene calls are TRBV7-6 and TRBJ2-3; TCRdb selects TRBD1, and the lack of DNA leaves this call unchecked. The germline V gene has CDR1 SGHVS and CDR2 FNYEAQ. This CDR3 has 14 residues. The CDR3 loop reads CASSLTGGTDTQYF.

V is TRBV28 and J is TRBJ2-7; as DNA is missing, the TRBD1 call by TCRdb cannot be tested. Germline CDR1 and CDR2: MDHEN and SYDVKM. The CDR3 contains 17 residues. The chain's CDR3 is CASSFSPSGVLSYEQYF.

V usage is TRBV29-1 and J usage is TRBJ1-2; without DNA, the TCRdb call of TRBD1 cannot be checked. Germline assignment: CDR1 SQVTM and CDR2 ANQGSEA. CDR3 length: 11 amino acids. The CDR3 region is CSDGTGYGYTF. The whole variable domain, remainder taken from reference TRBV29-1 and TRBJ1-2, is SAVISQKPSRDICQRGTSLTIQCQVDSQVTMMFWYRQQPGQSLTLIATANQGSEATYESGFVIDKFPISRPNLTFSTLTVSNMSPEDSSIYLCSDGTGYGYTFGSGTRLTVV.

The chain joins TRBV15 to TRBJ2-2; TCRdb selects TRBD1, and the lack of DNA leaves this call unchecked. Per the germline V gene, CDR1 is LNHNV and CDR2 is YYDKDF (reference sequence). The CDR3 is 15 amino acids. The CDR3 sequence: CATSRVQGALGELFF.

Considering frequency, this clonotype is medium-sized. The chain employs TRBV15 and TRBJ2-7. Germline CDR1 LNHNV, CDR2 YYDKDF (reference sequence). The CDR3 spans 15 residues. CDR3 loop: CATSPQTGSAYEQYF.

The chain combines TRBV29-1 with TRBJ2-5; TCRdb lists TRBD1, though no DNA is available to test this call. CDR3 length: 13 residues. The V gene's germline CDR1 is SQVTM and CDR2 ANQGSEA. This CDR3 reads CSVEWGEQETQYF.

V usage is TRBV4-3 and J usage is TRBJ1-1; TCRdb returns TRBD1, unconfirmable since there is no DNA. CDR3 length: 13 amino acids. The V gene's germline CDR1 is LGHNA and CDR2 YSLEER. The CDR3 sequence is CASSHTRVTEAFF.

CDR3 region: CASSSSGTGPQSPLHF. The chain is built from TRBV7-9 and TRBJ1-6; TCRdb outputs TRBD1, but without DNA this stays unchecked. Looked up from germline, CDR1 is SEHNR and CDR2 is FQNEAQ (reference sequence). The CDR3 loop spans 16 amino acids.

The chain combines TRBV29-1 with TRBJ2-7. Germline values: CDR1 SQVTM, CDR2 ANQGSEA. CDR3 length: 11 amino acids. CDR3 region: CSVEEQYEQYF.

The chain recombines TRBV29-1 with TRBJ2-2. CDR3 length equals 12 residues. Germline CDR1 and CDR2: SQVTM and ANQGSEA. CDR3 residues: CSVERSVGELFF.

The chain combines TRBV30 with TRBJ2-1; with no DNA, the TCRdb D assignment of TRBD2 cannot be verified. CDR1 and CDR2 (germline): GTSNPN, SVGIG (reference sequence). The length of the CDR3 is 13 residues. This chain's CDR3 is CAWNSGRREEQFF.

The CDR3 here is CASSHASLSYNEQFF. The chain combines TRBV4-3 with TRBJ2-1. The CDR3 contains 15 residues. Germline V gene lookup returns CDR1 LGHNA and CDR2 YSLEER.

The V gene is TRBV5-5, the J gene TRBJ2-2; the TCRdb call, TRBD2, lacks DNA for checking. This CDR3 is built from 17 residues. Germline CDR1 SGHKS, CDR2 YYEKEE (reference sequence). The CDR3 sequence is CASSRSLAGVPTGELFF. The entire variable domain, with the rest obtained from reference TRBV5-5 and TRBJ2-2, is as follows: DAGVTQSPTHLIKTRGQQVTLRCSPISGHKSVSWYQQVLGQGPQFIFQYYEKEERGRGNFPDRFSARQFPNYSSELNVNALLLGDSALYLCASSRSLAGVPTGELFFGEGSRLTVL.

This chain joins TRBV20-1 and TRBJ2-2; TCRdb's assignment of TRBD1 cannot be checked, as there is no DNA. This CDR3 region has 13 residues. CDR1 DFQATT and CDR2 SNEGSKA come from the germline V gene (reference sequence). The CDR3 here is CSARDRGTGELFF.

The V and J genes are TRBV29-1 and TRBJ1-1. The CDR3 is 14 residues long. The V gene's germline CDR1 is SQVTM and CDR2 ANQGSEA. CDR3 amino acids: CSVEDTGMGTEAFF.

The genes are TRBV29-1 and TRBJ1-2; TCRdb gives TRBD1 as the D gene, but with no DNA this cannot be confirmed. The CDR3 spans 12 residues. Germline V gene sequence: CDR1 SQVTM, CDR2 ANQGSEA. CDR3 loop: CSVPGTGGSYTF.

The chain is built from TRBV23-1 and TRBJ2-7. TRBV23-1 qualifies as an ORF whose function is uncertain. The CDR3 spans 13 residues. The CDR3 protein is CARQLKGYYEQYF.

This chain links TRBV4-3 with TRBJ2-2; TCRdb proposes TRBD1, but this gene call is untestable without DNA. Germline V gene lookup returns CDR1 LGHNA and CDR2 YSLEER. The CDR3 is made up of 16 amino acids. The CDR3 loop is CASSQLPTGNTGELFF.